This record concerns one T cell receptor beta chain sequence. Time point reported: pretreatment peripheral blood. Metastatic or locally advanced urothelial carcinoma was present in the patients. This entry comes from a study of PD-L1 blockade in urothelial cancer. Study summary: Blood analysis occurred 3 weeks (second dose) and 6 weeks after treatment start. Specimens of blood held a median count of 141,255 T cells.

This CDR3 is built from 19 residues. Germline CDR1 is SGHNT and CDR2 is YENEEA. V was pared by 0 bases and J by 4 bases, with 11 bases of the junction left unmatched. TCRdb keeps only in-frame clones here, not all; method: immunoSEQ multiplex PCR. The data show around 50,000 clones, approximately 84% seen once. The source of this sequence is a man in his forties or fifties with urothelial cancer. The chain recombines TRBV11-3 with TRBJ2-2; 10 bases are shared with TRBD2. This specimen consisted of PBMCs, obtained around atezolizumab (anti-PD-L1) treatment. Here the CDR3 reads CASSLDRGSGRTGTGELFF. In nucleotides, the CDR3 is TGTGCCAGCAGCTTAGATCGCGGTAGCGGGAGGACGGGCACCGGGGAGCTGTTTTTT.